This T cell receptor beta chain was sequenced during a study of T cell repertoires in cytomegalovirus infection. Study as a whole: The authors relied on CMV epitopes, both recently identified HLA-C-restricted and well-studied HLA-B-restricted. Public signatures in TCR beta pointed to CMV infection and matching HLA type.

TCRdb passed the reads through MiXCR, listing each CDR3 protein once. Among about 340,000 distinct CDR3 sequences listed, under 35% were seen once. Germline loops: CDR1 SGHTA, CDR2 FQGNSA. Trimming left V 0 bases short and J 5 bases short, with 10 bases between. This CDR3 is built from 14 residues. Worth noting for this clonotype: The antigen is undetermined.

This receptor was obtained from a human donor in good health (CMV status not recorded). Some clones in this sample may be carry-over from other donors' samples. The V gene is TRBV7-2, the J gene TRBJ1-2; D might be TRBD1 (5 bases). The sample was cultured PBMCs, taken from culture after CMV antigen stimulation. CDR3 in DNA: TGTGCCAGCAGCTTAGCCGGGACGGATTATGGCTACACCTTC. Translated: CASSLAGTDYGYTF. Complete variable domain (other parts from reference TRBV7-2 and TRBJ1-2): GAGVSQSPSNKVTEKGKDVELRCDPISGHTALYWYRQSLGQGLEFLIYFQGNSAPDKSGLPSDRFSAERTGGSVSTLTIQRTQQEDSAVYLCASSLAGTDYGYTFGSGTRLTVV.